This T cell receptor (beta chain) was captured by sequencing in a study of blood T cells in healthy people across ages (dated by TCRdb to 2013 to 2016). Broadly, across the study: In model experiments, roughly one uniquely barcoded TCR beta cDNA molecule per two T cells was captured by template switching. The donors were divided into four age groups: young (average around 15 years), middle-aged (roughly 40), aged (about 60) and long-lived (roughly 82). Two additional independent replicas of 1 million unique cDNA reads from the same blood draw were analyzed for two donors (one aged 18 to 29 and one aged 80 or older). Donors of different ages were randomly distributed across sequencing lanes to avoid experimental bias. The study measured age-related changes in TCR beta repertoire diversity using deep sequencing normalized with unique cDNA molecular identifiers. Summary of the overall study and its limitations: The long-lived group showed more naive CD4+ T cells, fewer expanded clones and increased TCR diversity than the aged group, suggesting age selection. Because the CMV infection status of the donors was unknown, age-related changes in expanded clonotypes may potentially have been confounded. Observed TCR beta diversity correlated strongly with the percentage of naive T cells measured by flow cytometry. Total diversity estimates from one million sequenced T cells were considered lower bounds and underestimates. As age increased, observed TCR beta diversity per million T cells dropped in a roughly linear way, and a significant reduction was already evident by age about 40. Conclusive comparison of naive and antigen-experienced compartments was prevented by the profiling of bulk unsorted PBMCs.

The CDR3 goes from the cysteine to the phenylalanine over 16 residues. The retained sequence is limited to the CDR3, 48 bases, with the frame set at the first base. This clonotype showed up just a few times. Its antigen is not yet known. At one end the junction does not follow the germline gene, possibly because of a read error. Systemically healthy Caucasian individuals from Russia, some 38 in total and aged about 6 to 100 years, were included as donors. Approximately 9.3 milliliters of peripheral blood were collected from each donor into EDTA-treated Vacutainer tubes. Ficoll-Paque density-gradient centrifugation was used to isolate PBMCs, with at least 6.5 million per sample. Trizol reagent was used to extract total RNA from PBMCs, with at least 5 micrograms per sample. Naive CD45RAhigh/CD27high T cell percentages were measured by flow cytometry on a PBMC aliquot from every donor. Library creation used 5' RACE. Sequenced using an Illumina HiSeq 2500. A second PCR of 7 to 11 cycles was performed with a sample-barcoded 5' primer and a J-beta primer mix. A template-switch 5' adaptor carrying 12 random nucleotides introduced a unique molecular identifier onto each TCR beta cDNA molecule. At least 3 million CDR3-containing paired-end reads were obtained from each sample. First-strand cDNA synthesis was performed from all RNA using the Mint cDNA synthesis kit, with priming by a TRBC-specific oligonucleotide. All cDNA was treated with uracil-DNA glycosylase and then went through a first 18-cycle PCR with the universal primers M1SS and BC2_uni_R. Regarding the original processing steps: For normalization, 1 million high-quality reads, each with a distinct molecular identifier, were randomly selected from each sample. Reads with shared molecular identifiers were discarded instead of being binned into consensus sequences. MiTCR, set to a Q25 quality threshold and the strictest error-elimination algorithm, was used for CDR3 identification, clonotype clustering and error correction. Lower-bound total TCR beta diversity was estimated with a nonparametric unseen species model using Euler transformation. Using fastp at Q25 and MiXCR, TCRdb reprocessed the public reads and kept productive beta chains. Rows are unified per CDR3 protein, each entry keeping the most common DNA and genes. TCRdb's processing, not the authors', yielded these V and J calls. Counted in this sample were about 800,000 distinct CDR3 sequences; around 50% of them appeared once. 18% of the sample is taken by the ten largest.

The rearrangement combines TRBV12-3 or TRBV12-4 with TRBJ1-2; no D gene can be assigned with confidence. The TCR originated in a man older than 75 in good health. Sequenced: blood. The CDR3 reads as follows: CASRLDGDGRNYGYTF. The DNA is TGTGCCAGCAGATTAGATGGGGATGGGAGAAACTATGGCTACACCTTC.